One and the same sample provided the 17 T cell receptor beta chains below, sequenced in a study of shared clonotypes between healthy human individuals. Clones were read by immunoSEQ multiplex PCR, and TCRdb kept only the in-frame ones, dropping some. In the table there are a few million clones, roughly 93% of which are singletons. As defined, naive CD8 cells were CD45RO-negative and positively selected for CCR7, with terminally differentiated effector memory CD45RA+ cells excluded. The sequenced material came from naive CD8+ T cells from PBMCs. These receptors all stem from a man aged 18 to 29 in good health. Some clones in this sample may be carry-over from other donors' samples.

V is TRBV28 and J is TRBJ2-1; 11 positions match TRBD2. V lost 5 bases, J lost 7 bases, and 13 bases stayed unmatched. Germline V gene lookup returns CDR1 MDHEN and CDR2 SYDVKM. The CDR3 is made up of 17 amino acids. The CDR3 sequence is CASSHFQLAGATNEQFF. DNA for the CDR3: TGTGCCAGCAGTCATTTTCAACTAGCGGGAGCTACGAATGAGCAGTTCTTC.

The V call is TRBV6-1, the J call TRBJ2-5, with 11 positions matching TRBD2. CDR3 length: 17 amino acids. The V gene end was trimmed by 3 bases and the J gene end by 0 bases; junction bases not matched to a gene: 6. Per the germline V gene, CDR1 is MNHNS and CDR2 is SASEGT. The CDR3 here is CASSDGTSGTYQETQYF. Written as DNA, the CDR3 is TGTGCCAGCAGTGACGGGACTAGCGGAACGTACCAAGAGACCCAGTACTTC.

The table lists this clone with a count of one. The chain combines TRBV7-2 with TRBJ1-4; tentatively, D is TRBD1 (5 bases). Germline V CDR1 and CDR2: SGHTA, FQGNSA. The V and J ends lost 5 bases and 7 bases respectively, with 23 bases between them. This CDR3 contains 17 residues. For the CDR3, the DNA is TGTGCCAGCAGCCGGCCGGCGGGGCTCTGGGCCGGTGAAAAACTGTTTTTT. Amino acid sequence: CASSRPAGLWAGEKLFF.

This clone was recorded only once. This rearrangement joins TRBV25-1 to TRBJ1-2, with TRBD1 matching 12 bases. The CDR3 extends over 14 amino acids. The germline gives CDR1 MGHDK, CDR2 SYGVNS. Trimming removed 6 bases from V and 7 bases from J; junction bases left unmatched: 6. CDR3 coding DNA: TGTGCCAGCAGCCCCCCGGGACAGGGGGCTGGCTACACCTTC. Protein product: CASSPPGQGAGYTF.

The chain uses TRBV7-9 and TRBJ2-5; perhaps D is TRBD1 or TRBD2 (5 bases each). Per germline, CDR1 SEHNR and CDR2 FQNEAQ (reference sequence). V was cut by 5 bases and J by 4 bases, with 23 bases left in between. The CDR3 loop spans 17 amino acids. As DNA, the CDR3 is TGTGCCAGCAGCCCGGTTTATGGGGGAGAGACGGTAGAGACCCAGTACTTC. This sequence encodes CASSPVYGGETVETQYF.

This rearrangement joins TRBV6-5 to TRBJ1-5, with 9 bases fitting TRBD1. The CDR3 contains 16 residues. The germline V gene encodes CDR1 MNHEY and CDR2 SVGAGI. Trimming cost V 3 bases and J 4 bases; bases outside gene matches: 7. DNA for the CDR3: TGTGCCAGCAGTTATAAGGGGACAGGGACTAATCAGCCCCAGCATTTT. It encodes CASSYKGTGTNQPQHF.

The J gene is TRBJ1-4, the V gene TRBV7-9; TRBD1 is a possible D gene (6 bases). V was clipped by 1 base and J by 8 bases, with 11 bases between them. CDR3 length equals 14 residues. The germline CDR1 and CDR2 sequences are SEHNR and FQNEAQ (reference sequence). The CDR3 nucleotides are TGTGCCAGCAGCTTAGGGGGGCCGGAGGAAAAACTGTTTTTT. It yields the protein CASSLGGPEEKLFF.

The V call is TRBV11-3, the J call TRBJ2-2; maybe TRBD1 (6 bases). Trimming removed 5 bases at V and 4 bases at J, with 17 bases between. Germline CDR1 SGHNT, CDR2 YENEEA. This CDR3 has 16 amino acids. CDR3 sequence reads: CASSPGVRGPTGELFF. DNA for the CDR3: TGTGCCAGCAGCCCAGGGGTACGGGGTCCCACCGGGGAGCTGTTTTTT.

This rearrangement joins TRBV5-6 to TRBJ2-7, with unresolved D. Germline CDR1 SGHDT, CDR2 YYEEEE. This CDR3 region has 12 residues. Between the trimmed V and J ends, which lost 1 base and 5 bases, there was a span of 7 bases. The CDR3 loop is CASSLWLNEQYF. For the CDR3, the DNA is TGTGCCAGCAGCTTGTGGCTGAACGAGCAGTACTTC.

Written as DNA, the CDR3 is TGTGCCAGCAGTTTCTCCGGGACTAGCGGGATGTACGAGCAGTACTTC. This translates into CASSFSGTSGMYEQYF. The chain combines TRBV28 with TRBJ2-7; 13 bases are shared with TRBD2. Trimming at V came to 3 bases and at J to 4 bases, leaving 6 bases not matched to a gene. The CDR3 contains 16 residues. The germline V gene encodes CDR1 MDHEN and CDR2 SYDVKM.

The J gene is TRBJ2-2, the V gene TRBV27; 8 positions agree with TRBD1. The CDR3 length is 14 residues. Germline V gene data show CDR1 as MNHEY and CDR2 as SMNVEV (reference sequence). Trimming took 7 bases from V and 1 from J; bases not matched to a gene: 2. CDR3 in amino acids: CASTTGGNTGELFF. CDR3 DNA: TGTGCCAGCACCACAGGGGGGAACACCGGGGAGCTGTTTTTT.

The genes are TRBV4-3 and TRBJ2-3; 11 bases fit TRBD2. This CDR3 region has 17 residues. Germline V gene lookup returns CDR1 LGHNA and CDR2 YSLEER. V was clipped by 0 bases and J by 5 bases; unmatched bases: 7. Here the CDR3 DNA reads TGCGCCAGCAGCCAAGACCCACTAGCGGGAGTTATAGATACGCAGTATTTT. Translation: CASSQDPLAGVIDTQYF.

The chain has TRBV9 and TRBJ2-3; 7 nucleotides align to TRBD1. The ends lost 4 bases at V and 0 bases at J; junction bases unmatched: 8. Germline assignment: CDR1 SGDLS and CDR2 YYNGEE. The CDR3 covers 16 residues. This CDR3 is CASSPSDRVSTDTQYF. The CDR3 DNA is TGTGCCAGCAGCCCCAGTGACAGGGTTAGCACAGATACGCAGTATTTT.

The chain combines TRBV7-9 with TRBJ2-7, with TRBD2 matching 7 bases. Trimming at V came to 4 bases and at J to 4 bases, leaving 13 bases not matched to a gene. This CDR3 region has 16 residues. Germline CDR1 SEHNR, CDR2 FQNEAQ (reference sequence). CDR3 nucleotides: TGTGCCAGCAGCTCCCCTAGCGGTCTGGATGCATACGAGCAGTACTTC. This encodes CASSSPSGLDAYEQYF.

The rearrangement uses TRBV13 and TRBJ2-3; 7 bases agree with TRBD1. Germline V gives CDR1 PRHDT, CDR2 FYEKMQ (reference sequence). This CDR3 contains 16 residues. V shed 4 bases, J shed 2 bases, and the junction held 9 bases outside the gene matches. CDR3: CASSSFRDRDTDTQYF. As DNA, the CDR3 is TGTGCCAGCAGCTCCTTCCGGGACAGAGACACAGATACGCAGTATTTT.

In this sample, this clone turned up once. J is TRBJ2-7 and V is TRBV7-2; D uncertain. Germline CDR1 reads SGHTA; CDR2 reads FQGNSA. The CDR3 has 15 residues. The germline V and J ends were trimmed by 7 bases and 1 base, with 17 bases remaining between them. Here the CDR3 DNA reads TGTGCCAGCAAATACTGGCCCGCAAGTTCCTACGAGCAGTACTTC. Translating gives CASKYWPASSYEQYF.

This chain joins TRBV2 and TRBJ2-7; possible D gene TRBD1, 6 bases. This CDR3 contains 14 residues. Looked up from germline, CDR1 is SNHLY and CDR2 is FYNNEI. V was cut by 4 bases and J by 2 bases, with 12 bases left in between. CDR3 amino acids: CASSGTDQPYEQYF. CDR3 nucleotide sequence: TGTGCCAGCAGTGGGACAGACCAACCCTACGAGCAGTACTTC. Full variable domain (remainder filled in from reference TRBV2 and TRBJ2-7): EPEVTQTPSHQVTQMGQEVILRCVPISNHLYFYWYRQILGQKVEFLVSFYNNEISEKSEIFDDQFSVERPDGSNFTLKIRSTKLEDSAMYFCASSGTDQPYEQYFGPGTRLTVT.